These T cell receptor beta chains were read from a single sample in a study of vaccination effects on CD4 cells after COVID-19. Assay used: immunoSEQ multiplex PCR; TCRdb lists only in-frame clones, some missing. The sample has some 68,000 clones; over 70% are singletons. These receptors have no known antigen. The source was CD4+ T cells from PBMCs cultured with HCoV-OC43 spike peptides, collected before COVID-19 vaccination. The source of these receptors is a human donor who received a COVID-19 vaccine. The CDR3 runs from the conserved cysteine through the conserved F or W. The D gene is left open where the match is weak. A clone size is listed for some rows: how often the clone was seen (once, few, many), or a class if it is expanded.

TGTGCCAGCAGCCAACTCTCGAATACGTTTTATGGCTACACCTTC	CASSQLSNTFYGYTF	.	.	TRBV9	TRBJ1-2
TGTGCCAGCAGTTTATCGAGGTCAGGGGGTGTCTATGGCTACACCTTC	CASSLSRSGGVYGYTF	.	TRBD1	TRBV27	TRBJ1-2
TGTGCCAGTAGTATTCAGGTAGGGGATCAGCCCCAGCATTTT	CASSIQVGDQPQHF	few	.	TRBV19	TRBJ1-5
TGTGCCAGCAGTTTTAGGCAGGGAAACACCATATATTTT	CASSFRQGNTIYF	few	.	TRBV27	TRBJ1-3
TGTGCCACCAGTGATTTGAGACTAGCGACCACCGGGGAGCTGTTTTTT	CATSDLRLATTGELFF	.	TRBD2	TRBV24-1	TRBJ2-2
TGTGCCAGCAGCGGACTAGCGGGGGCTTCGAACACCGGGGAGCTGTTTTTT	CASSGLAGASNTGELFF	.	TRBD2	TRBV9	TRBJ2-2
TGTGCCAGTAGTTTAAGCCCCACAGCTAGCAATCAGCCCCAGCATTTT	CASSLSPTASNQPQHF	few	.	TRBV19	TRBJ1-5
TGTGCCAGCAACCGGGACAGGACCGGGGAGCTGTTTTTT	CASNRDRTGELFF	.	TRBD1	TRBV7-2	TRBJ2-2
TGTGCCAGCAGTACGTCCGGGACAGGGTACGATGAGCAGTTCTTC	CASSTSGTGYDEQFF	.	TRBD1	TRBV6-2/TRBV6-3	TRBJ2-1
TGCGCCAGCAGCTTGGCAGGGGGCGAGGACATTCAGTACTTC	CASSLAGGEDIQYF	.	TRBD1	TRBV5-1	TRBJ2-4
TGTGCCAGTTCAGCGAGTGGCAGGGGGCTAAATGGCTACACCTTC	CASSASGRGLNGYTF	.	TRBD1	TRBV6-5	TRBJ1-2
TGCGCCAGCAGCTTGGACGTCAGGGGAACTGGAAACACCATATATTTT	CASSLDVRGTGNTIYF	.	.	TRBV5-1	TRBJ1-3
TGTGCCAGCTCACCACTGGCAGCCCAAGAGACCCAGTACTTC	CASSPLAAQETQYF	.	.	TRBV18	TRBJ2-5
TGCAGCGTCGTCGGGGGTGGGACTGAAGCTTTCTTT	CSVVGGGTEAFF	.	.	TRBV29-1	TRBJ1-1
TGTGCCAGCAGCCCAGGACTAGCGGGGAGGGTCTACAATGAGCAGTTCTTC	CASSPGLAGRVYNEQFF	.	TRBD2	TRBV3-1/TRBV3-2	TRBJ2-1
TGCGCCAGCAGCTTACAGGGGGCGGGTACAGATACGCAGTATTTT	CASSLQGAGTDTQYF	.	TRBD1	TRBV5-1	TRBJ2-3
TGTGCCAGCAGCCCGGACAGAACCGGGGAGCTGTTTTTT	CASSPDRTGELFF	.	.	TRBV7-8	TRBJ2-2
TGTGCCAGCAGGTACAGGGAAGAGACCCAGTACTTC	CASRYREETQYF	once	.	TRBV7-2	TRBJ2-5
TGTGCCAGCAAGCCAACCGGGACAGGGGGTGAAGCTTTCTTT	CASKPTGTGGEAFF	.	TRBD1	TRBV2	TRBJ1-1
TGTGCCAGCGAAAACACCGGGGAGCTGTTTTTT	CASENTGELFF	.	.	TRBV12-3/TRBV12-4	TRBJ2-2
TGTGCCACCAGTGACACCGGACGGGACTCCTACAATGAGCAGTTCTTC	CATSDTGRDSYNEQFF	.	.	TRBV24-1	TRBJ2-1
TGTGCCAGTAGTTTCTCAGGGGGCACAGATACGCAGTATTTT	CASSFSGGTDTQYF	.	.	TRBV19	TRBJ2-3
TGTGCCAGTAGTATTAAATCGGGGATCGGGGAGCTGTTTTTT	CASSIKSGIGELFF	.	.	TRBV19	TRBJ2-2
TGTGCCAGCAGTTCGACAGGGGGCCCTTATCAGCCCCAGCATTTT	CASSSTGGPYQPQHF	few	TRBD1	TRBV6-5	TRBJ1-5
TGTGCCAGCTCACCAATCGGGGGGGACAGCTTGAACACTGAAGCTTTCTTT	CASSPIGGDSLNTEAFF	few	TRBD1	TRBV18	TRBJ1-1
TGCAGTGCTAGGGGGTGGAGTGAGCAGTTCTTC	CSARGWSEQFF	once	.	TRBV20-1	TRBJ2-1
TGTGCCAGCAGACGGCTCCCGGGACCGGGAACGGAGACCCAGTACTTC	CASRRLPGPGTETQYF	.	.	TRBV11-3	TRBJ2-5
TGCGCCAGCAGCCAAGATCGGGACGGTAATTCACCCCTCCACTTT	CASSQDRDGNSPLHF	.	.	TRBV4-1	TRBJ1-6
TGCGCCAGCAGCCATGGAGAACCGGGACGCACAGCTTTCTTT	CASSHGEPGRTAFF	.	.	TRBV4-3	TRBJ1-1
TGTGCCAGCAGTTTACAGGGGGCACGACAAGAGACCCAGTACTTC	CASSLQGARQETQYF	.	TRBD1	TRBV6-6	TRBJ2-5
TGTGCCAGCTCAAGTAAACAGGGCGTTGGGGCCAACGTCCTGACTTTC	CASSSKQGVGANVLTF	.	.	TRBV18	TRBJ2-6
TGTGCCAGCAGCTTAGTGCCCAGCTCTGGAAACACCATATATTTT	CASSLVPSSGNTIYF	few	.	TRBV7-8	TRBJ1-3
TGTGCCACCAGTGGATCCGGGATAAGCAATCAGCCCCAGCATTTT	CATSGSGISNQPQHF	.	.	TRBV24-1	TRBJ1-5
TGTGCCAGCAGCCTCGGGACGCAAGTTTATGGCTACACCTTC	CASSLGTQVYGYTF	.	.	TRBV3-1/TRBV3-2	TRBJ1-2
TGTGCCAGCAGCCTCTGGACAGGGCTCGCAACTAATGAAAAACTGTTTTTT	CASSLWTGLATNEKLFF	few	TRBD1	TRBV7-8	TRBJ1-4
TGTGCCAGCAGCGTCGAAATCACAGATACGCAGTATTTT	CASSVEITDTQYF	.	.	TRBV7-3	TRBJ2-3
TGCGCCAGCAGCCAAGACGGCGGTCAGGGGTATCAGCCCCAGCATTTT	CASSQDGGQGYQPQHF	.	.	TRBV4-1	TRBJ1-5
TGTGCCAGCAGTTACCGTAGACAGGGAGGACAGCCCCAGCATTTT	CASSYRRQGGQPQHF	.	TRBD1	TRBV6-2/TRBV6-3	TRBJ1-5
TGTGCCAGCAGCGTCCAGGCTGTCAATGAGCAGTTCTTC	CASSVQAVNEQFF	few	.	TRBV9	TRBJ2-1
TGTGCCGTTTCCCACCGCACAGATACGCAGTATTTT	CAVSHRTDTQYF	.	.	TRBV30	TRBJ2-3
TGTGCCAGCAGCTACAGGGGCTACACCGGGGAGCTGTTTTTT	CASSYRGYTGELFF	.	TRBD1	TRBV7-3	TRBJ2-2
TGTGCCAGCAGCTTAGCGCGGCAGTTGAACACTGAAGCTTTCTTT	CASSLARQLNTEAFF	.	.	TRBV7-2	TRBJ1-1
TGTGCCAGTAGTCCGGACGGGGAGAAATATGGCTACACCTTC	CASSPDGEKYGYTF	.	.	TRBV19	TRBJ1-2
TGTGCCAGCAGCGAATTTGGACAGAACACCGGGGAGCTGTTTTTT	CASSEFGQNTGELFF	.	.	TRBV7-9	TRBJ2-2
TGTGCCACCAGTGATTTAGGCGATGAGCAGTTCTTC	CATSDLGDEQFF	.	.	TRBV24-1	TRBJ2-1
TGCGCCAGCAGTCGCACAGGGGAGGGGGCTAATGAAAAACTGTTTTTT	CASSRTGEGANEKLFF	.	TRBD1	TRBV5-1	TRBJ1-4
TGTGCCAGCAGTGATTGGAGGGCGCGCACAGATACGCAGTATTTT	CASSDWRARTDTQYF	.	.	TRBV6-1	TRBJ2-3
TGTGCCACCAGTGGGACTCCGGGACTAAACACCGGGGAGCTGTTTTTT	CATSGTPGLNTGELFF	.	TRBD2	TRBV24-1	TRBJ2-2
TGTGCCAGCAGTGCTGCATCAGGGGGCCCTTTTAATGAGCAGTTCTTC	CASSAASGGPFNEQFF	.	TRBD1	TRBV6-4	TRBJ2-1